A single sample gave rise to the 26 T cell receptor beta chains below, sequenced in a study of identical twins. TCRdb re-called the 5' RACE reads with MiXCR, one entry per CDR3 protein. The sample lists 1.5 million to 2 million distinct CDR3 sequences, around 29% occurring once. The sample consisted of cord blood. All receptors derive from a newborn girl in good health.

This chain connects TRBV9 to TRBJ1-1, with TRBD1 as a possible D gene (6 bases). V was trimmed by 4 bases and J by 2 bases, leaving 12 bases between them. CDR1 and CDR2 from the germline V gene are SGDLS and YYNGEE. The CDR3 has 14 residues. CDR3 region: CASSQGTDNTEAFF. CDR3 nucleotide sequence: TGTGCCAGCAGCCAGGGGACGGATAACACTGAAGCTTTCTTT. Supplemented by reference TRBV9 and TRBJ1-1, the full variable domain reads DSGVTQTPKHLITATGQRVTLRCSPRSGDLSVYWYQQSLDQGLQFLIQYYNGEERAKGNILERFSAQQFPDLHSELNLSSLELGDSALYFCASSQGTDNTEAFFGQGTRLTVV.

This clonotype has only a few counts. V and J are TRBV20-1 and TRBJ2-1, with 9 bases that match TRBD2. The CDR3 is made up of 15 amino acids. Germline assignment: CDR1 DFQATT and CDR2 SNEGSKA (reference sequence). The J segment lost 3 bases and the V segment lost 0 bases, leaving 3 bases of the junction unmatched. The CDR3 here is CSARELAGRYNEQFF. CDR3 DNA sequence: TGCAGTGCTAGAGAGCTAGCGGGGCGCTACAATGAGCAGTTCTTC.

In its sample, this clonotype was seen many times. V and J are TRBV20-1 and TRBJ1-2; 7 nucleotides agree with TRBD1. The CDR3 contains 16 residues. Germline loops: CDR1 DFQATT, CDR2 SNEGSKA (reference sequence). With 6 bases clipped from V and 0 bases from J, the junction kept 13 bases outside the gene matches. CDR3 DNA sequence: TGCAGTGCGACACCGGGACAGACCTTCTCTAACTATGGCTACACCTTC. Translated: CSATPGQTFSNYGYTF.

The chain couples TRBV28 to TRBJ1-2; 11 nucleotides line up with TRBD1. After removal of 8 bases from V and 3 bases from J, the junction contained 11 bases not matched to a gene. Germline CDR1 is MDHEN and CDR2 is SYDVKM. The length of the CDR3 is 16 residues. CDR3 sequence (DNA): TGTGCCAGCCGGTCTGCCGGGACAGGGGGTGACTATGGCTACACCTTC. This encodes CASRSAGTGGDYGYTF.

This clonotype has only a few counts. The V and J genes are TRBV13 and TRBJ2-1; 8 bases line up with TRBD1. The CDR3 totals 13 residues. After removal of 6 bases from V and 6 bases from J, the junction contained 4 bases not matched to a gene. Germline CDR1 and CDR2: PRHDT and FYEKMQ (reference sequence). The CDR3 region has the DNA TGTGCCAGCAGGCCCACAGGGGGCAATGAGCAGTTCTTC. Protein product: CASRPTGGNEQFF.

The chain has TRBV28 and TRBJ2-4; TRBD2 might be the D (5 bases). The J call could be wrong; TRBJ2-7 is a better fit for the DNA end. Per the germline V gene, CDR1 is MDHEN and CDR2 is SYDVKM. This CDR3 has 16 amino acids. CDR3: CASSIPRETNGGEQYF. Here the CDR3 DNA reads TGTGCCAGCAGTATCCCCCGGGAAACGAACGGTGGCGAGCAGTACTTC.

This clonotype has ten or more counts. The genes are TRBV29-1 and TRBJ2-1; TRBD1 matches at 7 bases. This CDR3 is 13 amino acids long. V lost 7 bases, J lost 6 bases, and 9 bases stayed unmatched. Per germline, CDR1 SQVTM and CDR2 ANQGSEA. The CDR3: CSGQRHRGNEQFF. The CDR3 bases are TGCAGCGGACAACGCCACAGGGGCAATGAGCAGTTCTTC.

This clonotype was observed once. The chain carries TRBV7-6 and TRBJ1-1; D gene ambiguous. Trimming cost V 2 bases and J 1 base, with 14 bases left between them. This CDR3 comprises 16 residues. The germline V gene encodes CDR1 SGHVS and CDR2 FNYEAQ. The CDR3: CASSLKVPNRNTEAFF. The CDR3 nucleotides read TGTGCCAGCAGCTTAAAGGTCCCCAACAGGAACACTGAAGCTTTCTTT.

The chain uses TRBV20-1 and TRBJ1-6, with D perhaps TRBD1 (5 bases). CDR1 and CDR2 from the germline V gene are DFQATT and SNEGSKA (reference sequence). V was shortened by 2 bases and J by 5 bases, with 16 bases between the two germline ends. This CDR3 has 16 residues. As DNA, the CDR3 is TGCAGTGCTAGATCGGCTCGCAGGGCCAATAATTCACCCCTCCACTTT. It is translated as CSARSARRANNSPLHF.

The genes are TRBV20-1 and TRBJ1-2; no clear D gene. V was pared by 7 bases and J by 6 bases, with 24 bases between. The CDR3 loop spans 15 amino acids. Germline values: CDR1 DFQATT, CDR2 SNEGSKA (reference sequence). The CDR3 reads CSVITGPLNGDGYTF. The CDR3 DNA reads TGCAGTGTTATTACCGGGCCCCTTAACGGCGATGGCTACACCTTC.

V gene TRBV5-1 combines with J gene TRBJ2-3, with 10 nucleotides matching TRBD2. CDR3 length: 15 residues. CDR1 and CDR2 (germline): SGHRS, YFSETQ. The V gene end was trimmed by 4 bases and the J gene end by 6 bases; junction bases not matched to a gene: 8. In DNA, the CDR3 is TGCGCCAGCAGCCCTAAACTAGCGGGACTGGATACGCAGTATTTT. Translating gives CASSPKLAGLDTQYF.

This chain joins TRBV20-1 and TRBJ1-5; the match to TRBD1 covers 9 bases. J lost 3 bases, V lost 5 bases, and 5 bases had no gene match. This CDR3 has 14 amino acids. The germline CDR1 and CDR2 sequences are DFQATT and SNEGSKA (reference sequence). DNA of the CDR3: TGCAGTGCTGGACAGGGGAGGGTCAATCAGCCCCAGCATTTT. Protein product: CSAGQGRVNQPQHF.

The chain is built from TRBV3-1 and TRBJ2-3; D is unresolved. The germline CDR1 and CDR2 sequences are LGHDT and YNNKEL (reference sequence). V was pared by 1 base and J by 2 bases, with 10 bases between. There are 15 residues in the CDR3. The CDR3 DNA is TGTGCCAGCAGCCAAGTTGCCCGATCCACAGATACGCAGTATTTT. This translates into CASSQVARSTDTQYF.

This clonotype came up a few times. The chain has TRBV6-1 and TRBJ1-5; D is uncertain. Trimming took 3 bases from V and 0 from J, leaving 12 bases between them. Germline lookup yields CDR1 MNHNS and CDR2 SASEGT. The CDR3 has 16 residues. CDR3 sequence: CASSDPDWYSNQPQHF. CDR3 sequence (DNA): TGTGCCAGCAGTGACCCTGACTGGTATAGCAATCAGCCCCAGCATTTT.

The chain couples TRBV3-1 to TRBJ2-1; 7 bases align to TRBD1. The V and J ends lost 6 bases and 1 base, in that order; junction bases with no gene match: 9. Germline V CDR1 and CDR2: LGHDT, YNNKEL (reference sequence). There are 16 residues in the CDR3. The chain's CDR3 is CASSLRDRPSYNEQFF. The DNA for the CDR3 is TGTGCCAGCAGTCTCCGGGACAGACCTTCCTACAATGAGCAGTTCTTC.

V and J are TRBV5-1 and TRBJ2-1; weak D call: TRBD2 (6 bases). The germline V gene has CDR1 SGHRS and CDR2 YFSETQ. V gave up 3 bases and J gave up 4 bases, with 17 bases separating them. The CDR3 totals 16 residues. As DNA, the CDR3 is TGCGCCAGCAGCTCCTTTACCTGGAGGGCGTACAATGAGCAGTTCTTC. It specifies CASSSFTWRAYNEQFF. Based on the CDR3 plus reference TRBV5-1 and TRBJ2-1, the full variable domain is KAGVTQTPRYLIKTRGQQVTLSCSPISGHRSVSWYQQTPGQGLQFLFEYFSETQRNKGNFPGRFSGRQFSNSRSEMNVSTLELGDSALYLCASSSFTWRAYNEQFFGPGTRLTVL.

The chain is built from TRBV11-2 and TRBJ2-3, with TRBD1 identical over 10 bases. The germline V gene has CDR1 SGHAT and CDR2 FQNNGV. This CDR3 has 19 amino acids. The V gene end was trimmed by 1 base and the J gene end by 3 bases; junction bases not matched to a gene: 13. The CDR3 is CASSLGLTEGQGLTDTQYF. Written as DNA, the CDR3 is TGTGCCAGCAGCTTAGGCCTCACGGAGGGACAGGGGTTGACAGATACGCAGTATTTT. Supplemented by reference TRBV11-2 and TRBJ2-3, the full variable domain reads EAGVAQSPRYKIIEKRQSVAFWCNPISGHATLYWYQQILGQGPKLLIQFQNNGVVDDSQLPKDRFSAERLKGVDSTLKIQPAKLEDSAVYLCASSLGLTEGQGLTDTQYFGPGTRLTVL.

This clonotype was observed a few times. The chain joins TRBV2 to TRBJ2-3, with TRBD2 as a possible D gene (5 bases). The V gene lost 6 bases and the J gene lost 0 bases, with 22 bases spanning the gap. Looked up from germline, CDR1 is SNHLY and CDR2 is FYNNEI. CDR3 length: 18 residues. The CDR3 region is CASSPPSWRPSSTDTQYF. CDR3 coding DNA: TGTGCCAGCAGCCCCCCGAGTTGGAGGCCTTCTAGCACAGATACGCAGTATTTT. The full variable domain, rest sourced from reference TRBV2 and TRBJ2-3, is EPEVTQTPSHQVTQMGQEVILRCVPISNHLYFYWYRQILGQKVEFLVSFYNNEISEKSEIFDDQFSVERPDGSNFTLKIRSTKLEDSAMYFCASSPPSWRPSSTDTQYFGPGTRLTVL.

This chain links TRBV20-1 with TRBJ1-5; no definite D call. V lost 3 bases to trimming and J lost 5 bases, with 11 bases between them. The CDR3 sequence is 13 residues long. Germline V lookup: CDR1 DFQATT, CDR2 SNEGSKA (reference sequence). The CDR3 DNA is TGCAGTGCTAGTCACAATACAGATCAGCCCCAGCATTTT. This encodes CSASHNTDQPQHF.

This sequence joins TRBV20-1 and TRBJ2-4; 16 bases are a match to TRBD2. The J call may not be correct, given that the DNA end is closer to TRBJ2-7. The CDR3 extends over 15 amino acids. Germline loops: CDR1 DFQATT, CDR2 SNEGSKA (reference sequence). The CDR3 nucleotides read TGCAGTGCTCGGGGACTAGCGGGGGGGCTTCACGAGCAGTACTTC. It translates to CSARGLAGGLHEQYF.

The chain links TRBV12-3 or TRBV12-4 to TRBJ2-3, with D possibly matching TRBD2 (6 bases). The V end was cut by 6 bases, the J end by 5 bases, with 24 bases between. This CDR3 comprises 17 residues. Here the CDR3 reads CASSPQLGGLTGDTQYF. DNA for the CDR3: TGTGCCAGCAGCCCCCAATTGGGGGGACTCACAGGAGATACGCAGTATTTT.

This clonotype was seen only a few times. CDR3: CASSQVQEGEQYF. CDR3 DNA: TGTGCCAGCAGCCAAGTTCAGGAGGGCGAGCAGTACTTC. The chain is built from TRBV4-2 and TRBJ2-7, with D possibly being TRBD2 (6 bases). The CDR3 extends over 13 amino acids. Trimming left V 1 base short and J 6 bases short, with 10 bases between. CDR1 and CDR2 from the germline V gene are LGHNA and YNFKEQ.

There are a few counts of this clonotype. The gene calls are TRBV20-1 and TRBJ2-7; D gene unclear. The CDR3 spans 11 residues. Looked up from germline, CDR1 is DFQATT and CDR2 is SNEGSKA (reference sequence). The V end lost 3 bases, the J end lost 9 bases, and 12 bases lay between the germline ends. The CDR3 sequence is CSASSKGRQYF. CDR3 nucleotides: TGCAGTGCTAGCTCTAAAGGTCGGCAGTACTTC.

The chain has TRBV20-1 and TRBJ2-3, with 7 nucleotides matching TRBD1. The CDR3 loop spans 16 amino acids. V gave up 0 bases and J gave up 4 bases; unmatched junction bases: 10. Per germline, CDR1 DFQATT and CDR2 SNEGSKA (reference sequence). The CDR3 region is CSARDPTGVGADTQYF. Here the CDR3 DNA reads TGCAGTGCTAGAGATCCAACAGGGGTGGGGGCAGATACGCAGTATTTT.

CDR3 loop: CASRITGTSRSAGANVLTF. CDR3 nucleotide sequence: TGTGCCAGCAGGATTACCGGGACTAGCAGGTCCGCTGGGGCCAACGTCCTGACTTTC. The genes are TRBV12-3 or TRBV12-4 and TRBJ2-6, with 9 bases fitting TRBD2. This CDR3 region has 19 residues. V shed 6 bases, J shed 2 bases, and the junction held 14 bases outside the gene matches.

V is TRBV28 and J is TRBJ2-2, with 10 bases that match TRBD2. V gave up 3 bases and J gave up 6 bases; unmatched junction bases: 7. The CDR3 contains 16 residues. Germline CDR1 and CDR2: MDHEN and SYDVKM. CDR3: CASSLFLAGVSGELFF. The CDR3 region has the DNA TGTGCCAGCAGTTTGTTCCTAGCGGGAGTGTCCGGGGAGCTGTTTTTT.